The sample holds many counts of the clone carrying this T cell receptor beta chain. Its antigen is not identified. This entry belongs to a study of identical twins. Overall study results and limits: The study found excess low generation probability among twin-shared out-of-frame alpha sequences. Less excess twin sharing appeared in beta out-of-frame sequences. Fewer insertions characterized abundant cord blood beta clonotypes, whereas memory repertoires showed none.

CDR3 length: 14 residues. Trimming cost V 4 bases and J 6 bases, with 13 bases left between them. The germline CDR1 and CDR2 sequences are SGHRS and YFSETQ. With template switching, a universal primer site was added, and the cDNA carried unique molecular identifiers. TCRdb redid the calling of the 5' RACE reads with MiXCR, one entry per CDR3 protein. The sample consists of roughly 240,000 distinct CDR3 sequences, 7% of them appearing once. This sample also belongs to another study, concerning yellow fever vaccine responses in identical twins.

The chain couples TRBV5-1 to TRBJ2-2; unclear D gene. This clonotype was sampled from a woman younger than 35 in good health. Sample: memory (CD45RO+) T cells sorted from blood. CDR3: CASSLDFRPGELFF. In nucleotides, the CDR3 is TGCGCCAGCAGCCTTGATTTCAGACCCGGGGAGCTGTTTTTT.